Listed below are T cell receptor beta chains from one sample, sequenced in a study of neurological immune-mediated disorders. TCRdb re-derived calls from the 5' RACE reads in MiXCR, one entry per CDR3 protein. This table has tens of thousands of distinct CDR3 sequences, over 9.5% appearing once. The material sequenced was PBMCs. These receptors all come from a male donor with HTLV-1-associated myelopathy (HAM/TSP). The CDR3 runs from the conserved cysteine through the conserved F or W. The D gene is left open where the match is weak. For some rows the clone size is stated as once, few or many, or as a class when expanded; others skip it.

.	TRBV7-2	many	TRBJ1-2	CASSSFGGGDYGYTF	TGTGCCAGCAGCTCCTTCGGCGGGGGCGACTATGGCTACACCTTC
TRBD1	TRBV7-9	few	TRBJ2-7	CASSPDRVHEQYF	TGTGCCAGCAGCCCAGACAGGGTACACGAGCAGTACTTC
TRBD1	TRBV20-1	many	TRBJ2-7	CSAYTGGSSYEQYF	TGCAGTGCTTATACAGGGGGCTCTTCCTACGAGCAGTACTTC
TRBD1	TRBV5-1	many	TRBJ2-6	CASSGGQGRGANVLTF	TGCGCCAGCAGCGGGGGACAGGGGCGGGGGGCCAACGTCCTGACTTTC
.	TRBV6-6	many	TRBJ1-2	CASSPADYGYTF	TGTGCCAGCAGTCCGGCGGACTATGGCTACACCTTC
.	TRBV20-1	once	TRBJ2-5	CSARWGEVRETQYF	TGCAGTGCTCGTTGGGGGGAGGTACGAGAGACCCAGTACTTC
.	TRBV5-1	many	TRBJ1-4	CASSFGANEKLFF	TGCGCCAGCAGCTTCGGGGCTAATGAAAAACTGTTTTTT
TRBD2	TRBV12-3/TRBV12-4	many	TRBJ2-3	CASSFDSGGTDTQYF	TGTGCCAGCAGTTTCGATAGCGGGGGCACAGATACGCAGTATTTT
TRBD1	TRBV5-1	many	TRBJ2-7	CASSAGQGFEYF	TGCGCCAGCAGCGCCGGACAGGGTTTCGAGTACTTC
TRBD1	TRBV12-3/TRBV12-4	.	TRBJ2-2	CVSIAITGAGELFF	TGTGTCAGCATCGCGATCACAGGGGCCGGGGAGCTGTTTTTT
.	TRBV9	many	TRBJ2-7	CASSLGGTYEQYF	TGTGCCAGCAGCCTCGGGGGTACCTACGAGCAGTACTTC
TRBD2	TRBV7-2	many	TRBJ2-7	CASSLKTSGGYEQYF	TGTGCCAGCAGCTTGAAGACTAGCGGGGGGTACGAGCAGTACTTC
.	TRBV12-3/TRBV12-4	many	TRBJ2-1	CATSLTRNYNEQFF	TGTGCCACCTCACTAACTAGAAACTACAATGAGCAGTTCTTC
.	TRBV7-2	many	TRBJ2-5	CASKERNQETQYF	TGTGCCAGCAAGGAGCGCAACCAAGAGACCCAGTACTTC
.	TRBV6-2/TRBV6-3	many	TRBJ2-2	CASKTGTGTGELFF	TGTGCCAGCAAAACAGGGACGGGCACCGGGGAGCTGTTTTTT
TRBD1	TRBV20-1	many	TRBJ2-7	CSARTGNSYEQYF	TGCAGTGCTCGGACAGGCAACTCCTACGAGCAGTACTTC
.	TRBV25-1	many	TRBJ1-5	CASSESRVGQPQHF	TGTGCCAGCAGTGAATCCAGGGTCGGTCAGCCCCAGCATTTT
TRBD2	TRBV5-1	many	TRBJ2-1	CASSGRLASGSYNEQFF	TGCGCCAGCAGCGGCAGACTAGCTTCCGGCTCCTACAATGAGCAGTTCTTC
.	TRBV5-5	many	TRBJ1-1	CASSSYRENTEAFF	TGTGCCAGCAGCTCATACAGGGAGAACACTGAAGCTTTCTTT
.	TRBV20-1	many	TRBJ2-5	CSAGSTVPQETQYF	TGCAGTGCTGGATCGACAGTCCCCCAAGAGACCCAGTACTTC
TRBD2	TRBV20-1	.	TRBJ2-1	CSARTSGGYNEQFF	TGCAGTGCTAGGACTAGCGGGGGTTACAATGAGCAGTTCTTC
.	TRBV20-1	many	TRBJ2-5	CSAPRQVEETQYF	TGCAGTGCTCCGAGACAGGTTGAAGAGACCCAGTACTTC
.	TRBV4-2	few	TRBJ2-1	CASSKVSDGGEQFF	TGTGCCAGCAGCAAAGTTAGCGATGGCGGGGAGCAGTTCTTC
TRBD1	TRBV3-1	many	TRBJ1-5	CASSPTGEGNQPQHF	TGTGCCAGCAGTCCGACAGGGGAGGGCAATCAGCCCCAGCATTTT
TRBD1	TRBV5-1	many	TRBJ2-7	CASSPPGTAYEQYF	TGCGCCAGCAGCCCGCCGGGGACAGCTTACGAGCAGTACTTC
.	TRBV29-1	many	TRBJ2-1	CSVVWGAIGDEQFF	TGCAGCGTTGTTTGGGGGGCCATAGGGGATGAGCAGTTCTTC
TRBD1	TRBV5-5	.	TRBJ2-3	CASSPTGGRTDTQYF	TGTGCCAGTAGCCCGACAGGGGGTAGAACAGATACGCAGTATTTT
.	TRBV7-9	many	TRBJ2-7	CASSHSDGEQYF	TGTGCCAGCAGCCATTCGGACGGAGAGCAGTACTTC
.	TRBV7-2	.	TRBJ2-1	CASRRAGVYNEQFF	TGTGCCAGCAGGAGAGCTGGGGTGTACAATGAGCAGTTCTTC
TRBD2	TRBV4-2	.	TRBJ2-1	CASSQSGESLNEQFF	TGTGCCAGCAGCCAGAGCGGGGAATCCCTCAATGAGCAGTTCTTC
TRBD1	TRBV7-2	.	TRBJ1-2	CASGQGAKYGYTF	TGTGCCAGCGGACAGGGGGCCAAATATGGCTACACCTTC